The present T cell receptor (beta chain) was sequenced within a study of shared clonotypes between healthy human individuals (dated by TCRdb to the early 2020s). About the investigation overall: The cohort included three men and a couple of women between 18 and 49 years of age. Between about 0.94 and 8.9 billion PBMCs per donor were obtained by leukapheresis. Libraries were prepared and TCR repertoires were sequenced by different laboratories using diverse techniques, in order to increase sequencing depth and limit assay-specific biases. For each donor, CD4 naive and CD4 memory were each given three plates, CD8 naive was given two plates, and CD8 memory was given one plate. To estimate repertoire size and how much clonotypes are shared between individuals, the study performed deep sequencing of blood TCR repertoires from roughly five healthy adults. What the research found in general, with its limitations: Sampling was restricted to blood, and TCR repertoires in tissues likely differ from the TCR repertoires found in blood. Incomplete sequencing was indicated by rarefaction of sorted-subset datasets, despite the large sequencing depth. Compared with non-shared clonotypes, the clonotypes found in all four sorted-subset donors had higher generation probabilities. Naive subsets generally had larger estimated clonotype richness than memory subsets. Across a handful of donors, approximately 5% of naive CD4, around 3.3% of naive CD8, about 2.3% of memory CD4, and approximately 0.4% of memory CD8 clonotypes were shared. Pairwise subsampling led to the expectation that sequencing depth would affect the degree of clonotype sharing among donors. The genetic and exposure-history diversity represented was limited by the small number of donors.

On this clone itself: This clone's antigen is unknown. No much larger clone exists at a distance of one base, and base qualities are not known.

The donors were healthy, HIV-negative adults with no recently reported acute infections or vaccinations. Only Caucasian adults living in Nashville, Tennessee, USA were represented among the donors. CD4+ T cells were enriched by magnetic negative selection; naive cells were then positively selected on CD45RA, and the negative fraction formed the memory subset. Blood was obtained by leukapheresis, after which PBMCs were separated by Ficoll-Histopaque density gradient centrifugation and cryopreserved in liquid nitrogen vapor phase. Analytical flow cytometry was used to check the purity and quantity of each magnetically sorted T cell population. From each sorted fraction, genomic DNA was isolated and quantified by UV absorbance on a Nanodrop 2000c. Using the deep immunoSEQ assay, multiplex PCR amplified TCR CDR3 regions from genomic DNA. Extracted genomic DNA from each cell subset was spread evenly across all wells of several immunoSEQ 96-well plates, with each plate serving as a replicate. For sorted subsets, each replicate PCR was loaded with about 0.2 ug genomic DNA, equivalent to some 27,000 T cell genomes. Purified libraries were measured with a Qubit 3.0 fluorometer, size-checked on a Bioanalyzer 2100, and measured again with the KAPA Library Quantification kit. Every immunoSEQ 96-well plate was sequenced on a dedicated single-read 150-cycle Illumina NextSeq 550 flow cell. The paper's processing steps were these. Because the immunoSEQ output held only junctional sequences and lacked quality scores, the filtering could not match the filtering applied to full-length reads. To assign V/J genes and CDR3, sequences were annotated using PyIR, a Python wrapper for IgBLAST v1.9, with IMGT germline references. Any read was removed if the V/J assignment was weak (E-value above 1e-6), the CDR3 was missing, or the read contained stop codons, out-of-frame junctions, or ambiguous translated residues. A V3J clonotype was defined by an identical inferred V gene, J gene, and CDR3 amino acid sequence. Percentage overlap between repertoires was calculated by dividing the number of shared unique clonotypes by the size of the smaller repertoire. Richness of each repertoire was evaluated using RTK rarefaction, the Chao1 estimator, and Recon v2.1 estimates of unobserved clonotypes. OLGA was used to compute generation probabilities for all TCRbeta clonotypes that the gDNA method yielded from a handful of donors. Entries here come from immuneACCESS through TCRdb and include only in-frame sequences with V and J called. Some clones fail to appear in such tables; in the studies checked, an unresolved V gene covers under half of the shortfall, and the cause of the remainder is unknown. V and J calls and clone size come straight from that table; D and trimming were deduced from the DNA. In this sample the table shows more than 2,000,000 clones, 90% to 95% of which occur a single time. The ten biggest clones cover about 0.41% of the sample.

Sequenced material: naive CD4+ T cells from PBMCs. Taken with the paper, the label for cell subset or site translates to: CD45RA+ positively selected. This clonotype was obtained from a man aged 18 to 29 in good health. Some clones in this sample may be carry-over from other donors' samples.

This receptor carries the CDR3 CASSLRPGGGRETQYF. The nucleotide sequence is given as TGTGCCAGCAGCTTAAGGCCCGGGGGGGGCCGGGAGACCCAGTACTTC. The chain joins TRBV7-3 to TRBJ2-5, with TRBD2 matching 8 junction bases. At the junction V is shortened by 1 base and J by 5 bases; bases outside the gene matches: 9. From the cysteine through the phenylalanine, the CDR3 covers 16 amino acids. Of the read, only the CDR3 DNA is kept; its 48 bases are in frame from base 1. CDR1 and CDR2 were assigned from the germline V gene as SGHTA and FQGTGA.